These 8 T cell receptor beta chains originate from one sample sequenced in a study of identical twins. Each CDR3 protein gets one entry after TCRdb re-called the 5' RACE reads with MiXCR. The data show 1.5 million to 2 million distinct CDR3 sequences, 25% to 35% seen once. Sample: cord blood. The receptors shown here come from a newborn girl in good health.

The CDR3 bases are TGTGCCAGCAGTTTGGTCGGGGGGCAAGGCAATCAGCCCCAGCATTTT. Protein sequence: CASSLVGGQGNQPQHF. V gene TRBV28 combines with J gene TRBJ1-5; TRBD1 is a possible D gene (6 bases). The germline V and J ends were trimmed by 3 bases and 2 bases, with 14 bases remaining between them. Germline V CDR1 and CDR2: MDHEN, SYDVKM. This CDR3 has 16 amino acids.

This clonotype appeared a few times. The chain is built from TRBV5-4 and TRBJ1-1, with 7 bases identical to TRBD1. This CDR3 has 15 amino acids. Germline trimming cut 2 bases from V and 4 bases from J; bases unmatched to any gene: 8. Germline V gene data show CDR1 as SGHNT and CDR2 as YYREEE (reference sequence). The CDR3 DNA follows: TGTGCCAGCAGCTTCGACAGGGCGGGGGGCACTGAAGCTTTCTTT. Translating it yields CASSFDRAGGTEAFF.

A few counts support this clonotype. The chain is built from TRBV4-2 and TRBJ2-1; 7 bases match TRBD2. The CDR3 covers 19 residues. The V segment lost 1 base and the J segment 4 bases; nucleotides outside the gene matches: 16. CDR1 and CDR2 (germline): LGHNA, YNFKEQ. The CDR3 loop reads CASSQGRNVLAGGYNEQFF. The CDR3 DNA follows: TGTGCCAGCAGCCAAGGTAGGAACGTCTTAGCGGGCGGATACAATGAGCAGTTCTTC.

In this sample, this clonotype turned up a few times. CDR3 bases: TGTGCCAGCAGCCGACAAAGATCAAATTATGGCTACACCTTC. Residues: CASSRQRSNYGYTF. The gene calls are TRBV14 and TRBJ1-2; D not resolved. CDR3 length equals 14 residues. CDR1 is SGHDN, CDR2 FVKESK, per germline. Trimming stripped 4 bases from V and 5 bases from J, with 14 bases between.

The DNA for the CDR3 is TGTGCCAGCAGCTTAGGTGGGTCGGGAGCCCCCTACGAGCAGTACTTC. Encoded protein: CASSLGGSGAPYEQYF. The chain carries TRBV7-2 and TRBJ2-7; possible D gene TRBD2, 6 bases. The V and J ends lost 1 base and 2 bases respectively, with 15 bases between them. This CDR3 has 16 residues. Germline values: CDR1 SGHTA, CDR2 FQGNSA. The whole variable domain, remainder taken from reference TRBV7-2 and TRBJ2-7, is GAGVSQSPSNKVTEKGKDVELRCDPISGHTALYWYRQSLGQGLEFLIYFQGNSAPDKSGLPSDRFSAERTGGSVSTLTIQRTQQEDSAVYLCASSLGGSGAPYEQYFGPGTRLTVT.

This clonotype appeared a few times. This chain joins TRBV5-1 and TRBJ2-7; possibly TRBD1 for D (6 bases). The length of the CDR3 is 13 residues. V was cut by 4 bases and J by 6 bases, with 14 bases left in between. The germline V gene encodes CDR1 SGHRS and CDR2 YFSETQ. The CDR3 DNA follows: TGCGCCAGCAGCGCCGGGACACTGGGCGAGCAGTACTTC. This gives the protein CASSAGTLGEQYF.

In its sample, this clonotype was seen many times. The chain employs TRBV6-6 and TRBJ2-3; 9 positions agree with TRBD2. V was pared by 5 bases and J by 4 bases, with 7 bases of the junction left unmatched. This CDR3 contains 15 residues. The germline CDR1 and CDR2 sequences are MNHNY and SVGAGI (reference sequence). The CDR3 loop reads CASSLSGRRADTQYF. CDR3 nucleotide sequence: TGTGCCAGCAGTCTTAGCGGGAGAAGAGCAGATACGCAGTATTTT.

The genes are TRBV18 and TRBJ1-1; 10 bases fit TRBD1. V lost 1 base to trimming and J lost 5 bases; unmatched junction nucleotides: 10. Per the germline V gene, CDR1 is KGHSH and CDR2 is LQKENI. CDR3 length: 17 amino acids. As DNA, the CDR3 is TGTGCCAGCTCACCACTTAGACAGGGGGCGTCTCAGACTGAAGCTTTCTTT. Encoded protein: CASSPLRQGASQTEAFF.